Listed below are T cell receptor beta chains from one sample, sequenced in a study of CD8+ T cells in alopecia areata. Repertoires were generated with immunoSEQ multiplex PCR, while TCRdb's copy carries only in-frame clones and drops some. The table has about 150,000 clones, around 47% seen once. Sequenced input: CD4+ T cells sorted from blood. The origin of the receptors is a human donor with alopecia areata. Each CDR3 is given with its conserved first and last residue. D genes are given only for firm matches. Clone size, where shown, is once, few, many, or a class for clones that have expanded.

V gene	D gene	clone size	J gene	CDR3 DNA	CDR3 protein
TRBV18	.	.	TRBJ1-1	TGTGCCAGCTCACCCAGGGATTACACTGAAGCTTTCTTT	CASSPRDYTEAFF
TRBV30	.	.	TRBJ2-3	TGTGCCTGGGGACACAGCACAGATACGCAGTATTTT	CAWGHSTDTQYF
TRBV28	.	.	TRBJ2-7	TGTGCCAGCAGACCCCCCCGCGGGCGGCACCCCCGTACCTACGAGCAGTACTTC	CASRPPRGRHPRTYEQYF
TRBV28	.	few	TRBJ2-3	TGTGCCAGCAGTCTTACCTATCGCACAGATACGCAGTATTTT	CASSLTYRTDTQYF
TRBV7-8	.	few	TRBJ2-3	TGTGCCAGCAGCCCTGAAGGGGGAACTACGGATACGCAGTATTTT	CASSPEGGTTDTQYF
TRBV10-3	.	few	TRBJ2-7	TGTGCCATCAGTTGGATTCTAGAGGGCGAGCAGTACTTC	CAISWILEGEQYF
TRBV5-1	.	.	TRBJ1-1	TGCGCCAGCAGCTTGGCGACAGGGAACACTGAAGCTTTCTTT	CASSLATGNTEAFF
TRBV6-6	.	.	TRBJ1-5	TGTGCCAGCAGTTACCCCCGAGGGACCGGCAATCAGCCCCAGCATTTT	CASSYPRGTGNQPQHF
TRBV4-2	.	many	TRBJ2-3	TGTGCCAGCAGCCAAGGTTCCGTTAATACGCAGTATTTT	CASSQGSVNTQYF
TRBV6-6	.	.	TRBJ1-1	TGTGCCAGCACTGTCCTCATCGGGCGGTGGACTGAAGCTTTCTTT	CASTVLIGRWTEAFF
TRBV5-6	.	.	TRBJ2-1	TGTGCCAGCAGTAAATCGATTTACAATGAGCAGTTCTTC	CASSKSIYNEQFF
TRBV27	TRBD1	.	TRBJ1-2	TGTGCCAGCAGCCTACAGGGGGCCGCTAACTATGGCTACACCTTC	CASSLQGAANYGYTF
TRBV6-5	.	few	TRBJ1-2	TGTGCCAGCAGTTCTCAGGGGAAGGGAAACTATGGCTACACCTTC	CASSSQGKGNYGYTF
TRBV6-4	.	few	TRBJ2-2	TGTGCCAGCACCCCCGGGGAGCTGTTTTTT	CASTPGELFF
TRBV7-9	TRBD1	few	TRBJ2-1	TGTGCCAGCAGCGGGACAGGCAAGGGCAATGAGCAGTTCTTC	CASSGTGKGNEQFF
TRBV30	.	.	TRBJ1-5	TGTGCCTGGAACTCGGGACGGAGCAATCAGCCCCAGCATTTT	CAWNSGRSNQPQHF
TRBV5-1	TRBD1	once	TRBJ2-1	TGCGCCAGCAACCCGGGGACAGGGGGATACAATGAGCAGTTCTTC	CASNPGTGGYNEQFF
TRBV2	TRBD2	.	TRBJ2-3	TGTGCCAGCATCGGGCTAGCGGGATATCCGGATACGCAGTATTTT	CASIGLAGYPDTQYF
TRBV5-1	TRBD2	few	TRBJ2-3	TGCGCCAGCAGCTTGGGATCCGGGACTAGCGAGGATACGCAGTATTTT	CASSLGSGTSEDTQYF
TRBV5-1	TRBD2	.	TRBJ2-3	TGCGCCAGCAGCCCGGGGGGGGGCACAGATACGCAGTATTTT	CASSPGGGTDTQYF
TRBV30	.	.	TRBJ1-1	TGTGCCTGGGTGGGGGACATGAACACTGAAGCTTTCTTT	CAWVGDMNTEAFF
TRBV29-1	.	.	TRBJ2-1	TGCAGCGCTTATGGAGGGTTGGGAGGGGGCTCCTACAATGAGCAGTTCTTC	CSAYGGLGGGSYNEQFF
TRBV5-1	.	.	TRBJ2-1	TGCGCCAGCAGCTTGGACAGAGACCAGTTCTTC	CASSLDRDQFF
TRBV28	TRBD2	.	TRBJ2-1	TGTGCCAGCAGACTAGCGGGAGGAAAAACCCATGAGCAGTTCTTC	CASRLAGGKTHEQFF
TRBV5-1	.	.	TRBJ2-5	TGCGCCAGCAGCTTGTTCTGGGGGGAGACCCAGTACTTC	CASSLFWGETQYF
TRBV5-1	.	.	TRBJ2-3	TGCGCCAGCAGCTTAGCGGAGGGAGATACGCAGTATTTT	CASSLAEGDTQYF
TRBV27	TRBD2	many	TRBJ2-2	TGTGCCAGCGGAACTAGCGGGAGGGCGATCGGGGAGCTGTTTTTT	CASGTSGRAIGELFF
TRBV11-1	.	.	TRBJ2-3	TGTGCCAGCAGCTCTATGGGAGGACCCACAGATACGCAGTATTTT	CASSSMGGPTDTQYF
TRBV5-1	.	few	TRBJ2-7	TGCGCCAGCAGCTACCGACCGGACAGCTACGAGCAGTACTTC	CASSYRPDSYEQYF
TRBV5-1	.	.	TRBJ2-2	TGCGCCAGCAGCTTGTCTTTACCAGGGCCGGACACCGGGGAGCTGTTTTTT	CASSLSLPGPDTGELFF
TRBV5-1	TRBD2	.	TRBJ2-1	TGCGCCAGCAGTTTCCGGGGACTAGCGGGCAACAATGAGCAGTTCTTC	CASSFRGLAGNNEQFF
TRBV30	.	.	TRBJ2-7	TGTGCCTGGAGTCTTACGGGGGGCCCCTCCTACGAGCAGTACTTC	CAWSLTGGPSYEQYF
TRBV23-1	.	.	TRBJ2-1	TGCGCCAGCAGTCAATCTCTGCAGGGGTGCAGTGAGCAGTTCTTC	CASSQSLQGCSEQFF
TRBV7-9	.	.	TRBJ1-2	TGTGCCAGCAGCTCCCAGAGTGACTATGGCTACACCTTC	CASSSQSDYGYTF
TRBV5-1	.	.	TRBJ2-7	TGCGCCAGCAGCTTGGCCGGGGGAGCCTACGAGCAGTACTTC	CASSLAGGAYEQYF
TRBV30	.	.	TRBJ1-2	TGTGCCTGGGAACGTGGCTACACCTTC	CAWERGYTF
TRBV4-2	TRBD1	few	TRBJ2-5	TGTGCCAGCAGCCAAGTCGGGACAGGGAAGGACGAGACCCAGTACTTC	CASSQVGTGKDETQYF
TRBV7-8	.	.	TRBJ2-2	TGTGCCAGCAGCTTAGAGGACAGGAACACCGGGGAGCTGTTTTTT	CASSLEDRNTGELFF
TRBV29-1	TRBD2	few	TRBJ2-1	TGCAGCGCTGGACCGGGACTAGCATCCAATGAGCAGTTCTTC	CSAGPGLASNEQFF
TRBV28	TRBD2	few	TRBJ2-7	TGTGCCAGCAGTCCCCGACTAGCGGGAAGGGCTCACTACGAGCAGTACTTC	CASSPRLAGRAHYEQYF
TRBV29-1	.	few	TRBJ2-1	TGCAGCGTCCACTACAATGAGCAGTTCTTC	CSVHYNEQFF
TRBV23-1	.	.	TRBJ2-5	TGCGCCAGCAGTCGAACAGGGGAGGGGACCCAGTACTTC	CASSRTGEGTQYF
TRBV27	.	.	TRBJ2-1	TGTGCCAGCAGCGAGCTCTTTAGCTCCTACAATGAGCAGTTCTTC	CASSELFSSYNEQFF
TRBV9	TRBD1	.	TRBJ2-1	TGTGCCAGCAGCGCTGGGGACAGCGCGGGCAATGAGCAGTTCTTC	CASSAGDSAGNEQFF
TRBV28	.	few	TRBJ2-7	TGTGCCAGCAGTTTGCCCGGCTTACCCTACTACGAGCAGTACTTC	CASSLPGLPYYEQYF
TRBV6-6	.	.	TRBJ1-5	TGTGCCAGCAGTTACTTAGGAGAGGGCGTGGAGCCCCAGCATTTT	CASSYLGEGVEPQHF
TRBV6-5	.	.	TRBJ2-7	TGTGCCAGCAGCCCCGACCTCTACGAGCAGTACTTC	CASSPDLYEQYF
TRBV6-1	.	.	TRBJ2-1	TGTGCCAGCAGTGTAGCGTACGAGACCCTGGCCTACAATGAGCAGTTCTTC	CASSVAYETLAYNEQFF
TRBV28	.	.	TRBJ2-2	TGTGCCAGCAGTTTTGGGGGGACGAACGGGGAGCTGTTTTTT	CASSFGGTNGELFF
TRBV28	.	.	TRBJ2-5	TGTGCCAGCGCTACCGGGCCTCTGGAAGAGACCCAGTACTTC	CASATGPLEETQYF
TRBV2	.	.	TRBJ1-5	TGTGCCAGCAGTGGCAGTAATCAGCCCCAGCATTTT	CASSGSNQPQHF